This TCR beta chain was identified during a study of T cell responses to AZD1222 COVID-19 vaccine. Findings and caveats of the study: Clonal diversity was possibly underestimated, and white British individuals and females predominated among donors.

Libraries were prepared by immunoSEQ multiplex PCR; TCRdb keeps only in-frame clonotypes and omits some of them. The sample lists 130,000 to 150,000 clones; approximately 91% were seen once. Trimming left V 2 bases short and J 1 base short, with 8 bases between. The CDR3 covers 14 residues. The germline gives CDR1 LNHDA, CDR2 SQIVND (reference sequence). Points on this clone: Its antigen is not identified.

The starting material was peripheral blood, obtained 28 days after the second AZD1222 dose. The clonotype originates from an adult who received the AZD1222 COVID-19 vaccine. This sequence joins TRBV19 and TRBJ1-1; D is unresolved. The CDR3 loop is CASSITRRNTEAFF. The CDR3 DNA follows: TGTGCCAGTAGTATAACCAGAAGGAACACTGAAGCTTTCTTT.